This T cell receptor beta chain was identified during a study of beta chain features in type 1 diabetes. Points from the study as a whole: Equally in patients and controls, shorter templates might have been favored by PCR.

All of the isolated RNA was reverse transcribed, so expressed TCRB transcripts were sequenced. Assay: immunoSEQ multiplex PCR; the TCRdb copy retains only in-frame clones and omits some. Seen here are a few hundred thousand clones, 25% to 30% observed once, and the top ten hold more than 3%. This clone has just a few counts. The antigen remains unidentified. The germline V gene encodes CDR1 GTSNPN and CDR2 SVGIG (reference sequence). The V and J ends lost 3 bases and 2 bases respectively, with 15 bases between them. The CDR3 is made up of 15 amino acids. The single heparinised draw taken from each donor contained around 100 mL of blood on average. Purities in excess of 95% were seen in all sorted populations.

The TCR sequence derives from a man under 40 in good health. V gene TRBV30 combines with J gene TRBJ2-3; D not resolved. Material: central memory CD4+ T cells from blood. For the CDR3, the DNA is TGTGCCTGGAGCGGAGAGGCGATATTCACAGATACGCAGTATTTT. It is translated as CAWSGEAIFTDTQYF.